This TCR beta chain stems from a study of CD8+ T cells in alopecia areata. Study background: Patients received oral tofacitinib, 5 to 10 mg twice daily, for moderate-to-severe alopecia areata.

cDNA serving as the sequencing template came from extracted, reverse transcribed RNA. Profiled with immunoSEQ multiplex PCR; TCRdb holds only in-frame clones, not every one. The data contain approximately 210,000 clones, 66% of them singletons. Regarding treatment: oral pan-JAK inhibitor, 5-10 mg twice daily. Alopecia areata patients provided lesional scalp punch biopsies and peripheral blood, both collected for the study. Cell sorting on a FACSAria was used to separate CD4+ and CD8+ T cells from the PBMCs. The sequences come from CD4+ T cells sorted from blood, collected at approximately week 44, from a patient treated with tofacitinib. This clonotype was obtained from a human donor with alopecia areata.

The CDR3 DNA reads as TGCAGCGTGGAAACATTAGAAACTTTCTTT. Protein product: CSVETLETFF. This chain uses TRBV29-1 with TRBJ1-1, with unresolved D. The CDR3 extends over 10 amino acids. From germline, CDR1 is SQVTM and CDR2 ANQGSEA. Trimming left V 6 bases short and J 12 bases short, with 14 bases between.